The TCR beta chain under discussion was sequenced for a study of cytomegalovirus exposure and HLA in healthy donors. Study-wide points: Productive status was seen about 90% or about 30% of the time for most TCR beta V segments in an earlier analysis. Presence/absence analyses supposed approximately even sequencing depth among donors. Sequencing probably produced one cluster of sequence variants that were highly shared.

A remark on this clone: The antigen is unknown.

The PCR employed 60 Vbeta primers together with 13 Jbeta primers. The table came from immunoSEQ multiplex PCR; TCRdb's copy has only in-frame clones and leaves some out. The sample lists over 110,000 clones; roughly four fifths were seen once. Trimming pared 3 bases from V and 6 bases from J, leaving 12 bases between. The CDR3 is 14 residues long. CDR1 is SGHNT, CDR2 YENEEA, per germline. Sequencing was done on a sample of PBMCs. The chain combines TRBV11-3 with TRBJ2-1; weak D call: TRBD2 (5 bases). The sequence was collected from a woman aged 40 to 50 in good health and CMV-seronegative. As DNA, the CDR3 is TGTGCCAGCAGCTTTACAAAGCGGTCCAATGAGCAGTTCTTC. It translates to CASSFTKRSNEQFF.